These 6 T cell receptor beta chains were all obtained from the same sample, sequenced in a study of human T cells and chemical hapten exposure. Time point meaning: patch test 2, 6 weeks after DPC sensitization. Described treatment: therapeutic diphenylcyclopropenone sensitization with weekly scalp DPC. TCRdb independently ran MiXCR on the RACE reads; one entry per CDR3 protein. The data hold over 85,000 distinct CDR3 sequences, with roughly a tenth observed a single time. The specimen was whole blood, collected in connection with sensitization to the hapten diphenylcyclopropenone (DPC). Every receptor here comes from a woman between 40 and 50 years old with alopecia areata. Some clones in this sample may be carry-over from other donors' samples.

This clonotype occurred many times. The J gene is TRBJ2-7, the V gene TRBV27, with 7 nucleotides matching TRBD1. Trimming at V came to 9 bases and at J to 2 bases, leaving 4 bases not matched to a gene. The CDR3 totals 12 residues. CDR1 MNHEY and CDR2 SMNVEV come from the germline V gene (reference sequence). The CDR3 DNA reads TGTGCCAGTGGGACAGTTCCCTACGAGCAGTACTTC. It specifies CASGTVPYEQYF.

This clonotype showed up many times. The V and J genes are TRBV12-3 or TRBV12-4 and TRBJ2-7, with a weak D call TRBD1 (6 bases). The CDR3 totals 11 residues. V was trimmed by 5 bases and J by 7 bases, leaving 9 bases between them. CDR3 nucleotide sequence: TGTGCCAGCAGTGGACAGTCGGAGCAGTACTTC. As protein: CASSGQSEQYF.

This clonotype was detected many times. This chain links TRBV7-9 with TRBJ2-7; TRBD2 aligns across 9 bases. From germline, CDR1 is SEHNR and CDR2 FQNEAQ (reference sequence). The CDR3 covers 14 residues. The V gene end was trimmed by 4 bases and the J gene end by 5 bases; junction bases not matched to a gene: 6. Here the CDR3 reads CASSSLAGVNEQYF. The CDR3 DNA reads as TGTGCCAGCAGCTCTTTAGCGGGAGTTAACGAGCAGTACTTC.

The chain has TRBV4-2 and TRBJ2-1; D possibly corresponds to TRBD1 (6 bases). Per the germline V gene, CDR1 is LGHNA and CDR2 is YNFKEQ. Between the trimmed V and J ends, which lost 1 base and 7 bases, there was a span of 14 bases. The length of the CDR3 is 15 residues. CDR3 bases: TGTGCCAGCAGCCAAGGAAACAGGGTAGGAAATGAGCAGTTCTTC. Translating it yields CASSQGNRVGNEQFF.

This clonotype was seen repeatedly, ten times or more. The chain couples TRBV7-3 to TRBJ1-1, with a possible D match to TRBD1 (5 bases). Trimming stripped 4 bases from V and 5 bases from J, with 14 bases between. CDR3 size: 14 residues. Germline loops: CDR1 SGHTA, CDR2 FQGTGA. CDR3: CASSSGAWGTEAFF. The CDR3 DNA follows: TGTGCCAGCAGCTCCGGGGCCTGGGGAACTGAAGCTTTCTTT. Full variable domain (outside the CDR3, taken from reference TRBV7-3 and TRBJ1-1): GAGVSQTPSNKVTEKGKYVELRCDPISGHTALYWYRQSLGQGPEFLIYFQGTGAADDSGLPNDRFFAVRPEGSVSTLKIQRTERGDSAVYLCASSSGAWGTEAFFGQGTRLTVV.

The genes are TRBV12-3 or TRBV12-4 and TRBJ1-2; D unresolved. The V and J ends lost 3 bases and 4 bases respectively, with 6 bases between them. The CDR3 totals 12 residues. CDR3 sequence reads: CASSFGSYGYTF. In DNA form, the CDR3 reads TGTGCCAGCAGTTTCGGGTCCTATGGCTACACCTTC.